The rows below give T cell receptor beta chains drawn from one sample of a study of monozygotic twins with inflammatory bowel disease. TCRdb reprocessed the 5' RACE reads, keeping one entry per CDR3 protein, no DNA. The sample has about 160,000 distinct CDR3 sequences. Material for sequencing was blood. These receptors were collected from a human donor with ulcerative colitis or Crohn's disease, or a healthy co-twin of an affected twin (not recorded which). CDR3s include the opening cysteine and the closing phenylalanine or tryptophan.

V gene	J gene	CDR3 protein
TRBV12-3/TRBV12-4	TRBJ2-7	CASSFRAGGLYEQYF
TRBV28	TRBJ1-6	CASSLSSNNSPLHF
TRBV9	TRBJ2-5	CASSSEGQGKETQYF
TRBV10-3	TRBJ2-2	CAISGRNTGELFF
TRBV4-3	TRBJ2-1	CASSQQASGRNVEQFF
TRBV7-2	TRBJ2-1	CASSLTSESSYNEQFF
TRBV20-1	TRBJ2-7	CSARDPVLPYEQYF
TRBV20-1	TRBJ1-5	CSARQDRESQHF
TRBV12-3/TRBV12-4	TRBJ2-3	CASSFRLAALGTQYF
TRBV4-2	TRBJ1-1	CASSQARTGGAYTEAFF
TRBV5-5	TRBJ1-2	CASSIGQGNTF
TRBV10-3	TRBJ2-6	CAIGESSVARSGANVLTF
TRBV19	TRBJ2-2	CASSIELVGTGELFF
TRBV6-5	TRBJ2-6	CASSSPTVSISGANVLTF
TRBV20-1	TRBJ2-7	CSARDRPGRFSYEQYF
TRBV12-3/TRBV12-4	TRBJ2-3	CASSPQGWVFTDTQYF
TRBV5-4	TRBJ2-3	CTSSLGGGRADTQYF
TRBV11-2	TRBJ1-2	CASSLDPGASGYTF
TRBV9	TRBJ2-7	CASSVAWDRGYEQYF